This T cell receptor beta chain was profiled in a study of CD4+ T cells in melanoma. Study conclusions and caveats: A reported correlation linked neoantigen-specific CD4+ T cells to CD8+, macrophage and B cell function. Diverse differentiation states were reported for melanoma neoantigen-specific CD4+ T cells.

TCRdb's copy holds only in-frame clones and misses some; the assay was immunoSEQ multiplex PCR. Of some 10,000 clones listed, about 60% were seen once; the top ten hold less than 15%. As regards this clone: Its antigen is undetermined.

Trimming cost V 2 bases and J 6 bases, with 20 bases left between them. The CDR3 sequence is 17 residues long. Germline V CDR1 and CDR2: SGHVS, FQNEAQ. The V and J genes are TRBV7-8 and TRBJ1-5; TRBD1 might be the D (5 bases). The specimen was cells from a culture (not recorded whether cultured in vitro). The TCR comes from a human donor with melanoma. CDR3 sequence reads: CASSLSARGFSGQPQHF. CDR3 DNA sequence: TGTGCCAGCAGCTTATCAGCGCGGGGGTTCTCAGGTCAGCCCCAGCATTTT.